The 26 T cell receptor beta chains presented below share a single source sample, sequenced in a study of blood T cell repertoires in COVID-19. Sequenced by immunoSEQ multiplex PCR; TCRdb stores in-frame clones only, minus some. Among about 350,000 clones, about nine tenths were seen once, and the ten largest hold 1%. Sequencing input: PBMCs or T cells enriched from blood (not recorded which). The receptors were gathered from a young woman who had been exposed to COVID-19.

This clone was detected only once. The chain combines TRBV6-2 or TRBV6-3 with TRBJ2-1, with TRBD2 matching 7 bases. The CDR3 length is 19 residues. Germline V CDR1 and CDR2: MNHEY, SVGEGT. The J segment lost 1 base and the V segment lost 0 bases, leaving 12 bases of the junction unmatched. The CDR3 DNA sequence: TGTGCCAGCAGTTACTCGACGGCGGGAGCCCTGTGGTCCTACAATGAGCAGTTCTTC. It translates to CASSYSTAGALWSYNEQFF.

The chain couples TRBV7-9 to TRBJ2-3, with D perhaps TRBD2 (5 bases). Germline-derived CDR1 and CDR2 are SEHNR and FQNEAQ (reference sequence). V lost 2 bases to trimming and J lost 0 bases, with 9 bases between them. This CDR3 spans 15 amino acids. This chain's CDR3 is CASSLNTRSTDTQYF. In nucleotides, the CDR3 is TGTGCCAGCAGCTTAAATACTAGAAGCACAGATACGCAGTATTTT.

This chain joins TRBV2 and TRBJ2-3; 8 nucleotides line up with TRBD1. Germline CDR1 SNHLY, CDR2 FYNNEI. J lost 5 bases, V lost 3 bases, and 7 bases had no gene match. CDR3 length: 15 amino acids. The CDR3 reads CASSEEQGAGDTQYF. The CDR3 DNA reads as TGTGCCAGCAGTGAGGAGCAGGGGGCCGGAGATACGCAGTATTTT.

The chain links TRBV16 to TRBJ2-1, with D unclear. Germline CDR1 reads KGHSY; CDR2 reads FQNENV. The CDR3 has 16 amino acids. V dropped 0 bases and J dropped 4 bases, with 13 bases sitting between them. CDR3 coding DNA: TGTGCCAGCAGCCAATCGAGTGGCAGGCCTTACAATGAGCAGTTCTTC. Residues: CASSQSSGRPYNEQFF.

This chain links TRBV19 with TRBJ2-3; D might be TRBD2 (6 bases). Per germline, CDR1 LNHDA and CDR2 SQIVND (reference sequence). The CDR3 consists of 14 residues. Trimming cost V 4 bases and J 3 bases, with 11 bases left between them. CDR3 DNA: TGTGCCAGTAGTAGGGACTCGGGGACAGATACGCAGTATTTT. Its translation: CASSRDSGTDTQYF.

This chain connects TRBV7-6 to TRBJ2-7, with 9 bases matching TRBD2. CDR3 length: 15 amino acids. Trimming took 5 bases from V and 3 from J; bases not matched to a gene: 8. Per the germline V gene, CDR1 is SGHVS and CDR2 is FNYEAQ. The CDR3 region has the DNA TGTGCCAGCAGCCCCGCGGGAGGGGGCGGCTACGAGCAGTACTTC. Translating gives CASSPAGGGGYEQYF.

The V call is TRBV6-5, the J call TRBJ2-7, with D tentatively TRBD1 (5 bases). Germline CDR1 and CDR2: MNHEY and SVGAGI. V shed 10 bases and J shed 1 base, with 11 bases lying between them. The CDR3 contains 12 residues. CDR3 sequence (DNA): TGTGCCACACGGACATCGTCCTACGAGCAGTACTTC. Its protein product is CATRTSSYEQYF.

This chain connects TRBV6-5 to TRBJ2-1, with D possibly matching TRBD2 (6 bases). The length of the CDR3 is 15 residues. V lost 2 bases and J 7 bases, leaving 15 bases between the germline ends. The germline V gene encodes CDR1 MNHEY and CDR2 SVGAGI. CDR3 DNA: TGTGCCAGCAGTTACGGGAGGATCTTAGGGAATGAGCAGTTCTTC. Translated, it gives CASSYGRILGNEQFF.

This sequence joins TRBV28 and TRBJ1-1; D gene unclear. The V end was cut by 10 bases, the J end by 7 bases, with 19 bases between. Per germline, CDR1 MDHEN and CDR2 SYDVKM. The CDR3 totals 13 residues. The CDR3 loop is CATQSGRVFEAFF. DNA for the CDR3: TGTGCCACTCAATCCGGGAGGGTTTTTGAAGCTTTCTTT.

The chain uses TRBV2 and TRBJ2-1, with 8 bases lining up with TRBD1. V lost 11 bases and J lost 10; bases outside the gene matches: 13. There are 13 residues in the CDR3. The germline CDR1 and CDR2 sequences are SNHLY and FYNNEI. The CDR3 sequence: CALRTGSIREQFF. DNA of the CDR3: TGTGCCTTACGGACAGGGAGTATCAGGGAGCAGTTCTTC.

The chain recombines TRBV7-7 with TRBJ2-2; 9 positions match TRBD2. Germline V gene data show CDR1 as SSHAT and CDR2 as FNYEAQ (reference sequence). J lost 2 bases, V lost 6 bases, and 7 bases had no gene match. The CDR3 consists of 16 residues. The CDR3 nucleotides are TGTGCCAGCAGACCGCCGGGACTAGCTAACACCGGGGAGCTGTTTTTT. Translation: CASRPPGLANTGELFF.

The rearrangement joins TRBV4-2 to TRBJ2-3, with TRBD2 matching 7 bases. The CDR3 runs to 15 residues. V shed 0 bases and J 2 bases; nucleotides not matched to a gene: 2. Germline V gene lookup returns CDR1 LGHNA and CDR2 YNFKEQ. CDR3 DNA sequence: TGTGCCAGCAGCCAAGAACTAGCGTACACAGATACGCAGTATTTT. Translated, it gives CASSQELAYTDTQYF.

In its sample, this clone was seen once. This chain uses TRBV19 with TRBJ2-5, with 10 bases aligning to TRBD2. This CDR3 contains 16 residues. CDR1 is LNHDA, CDR2 SQIVND, per germline (reference sequence). J gave up 7 bases and V 7 bases, and 15 bases lay outside the gene matches. The CDR3 loop reads CASTASSGSGFGTQYF. CDR3 in DNA: TGTGCCAGTACAGCGTCTAGCGGGAGTGGATTCGGGACCCAGTACTTC.

This rearrangement joins TRBV5-5 to TRBJ1-3, with D unclear. The germline CDR1 and CDR2 sequences are SGHKS and YYEKEE (reference sequence). There are 12 residues in the CDR3. V was cut by 5 bases and J by 0 bases, with 3 bases left in between. The CDR3 region is CASRASGNTIYF. CDR3 bases: TGTGCCAGCAGGGCCTCTGGAAACACCATATATTTT.

The CDR3 protein is CASSPTPQVRREKLFF. CDR3 bases: TGTGCCAGCTCGCCTACTCCACAGGTCAGACGTGAAAAACTGTTTTTT. This chain connects TRBV18 to TRBJ1-4, with D perhaps TRBD1 (5 bases). Germline CDR1 KGHSH, CDR2 LQKENI. The CDR3 has 16 residues. Deletions cut 6 bases from V and 7 bases from J, with 21 bases between.

J is TRBJ1-1 and V is TRBV18; 9 nucleotides align to TRBD1. Germline values: CDR1 KGHSH, CDR2 LQKENI. The V gene end was trimmed by 3 bases and the J gene end by 1 base; junction bases not matched to a gene: 0. The CDR3 extends over 14 amino acids. The CDR3 protein is CASSPTGGNTEAFF. The CDR3 coding sequence is TGTGCCAGCTCACCGACAGGGGGGAACACTGAAGCTTTCTTT.

The J gene is TRBJ2-1, the V gene TRBV9; unclear D gene. The length of the CDR3 is 16 residues. Germline V lookup: CDR1 SGDLS, CDR2 YYNGEE. V was shortened by 4 bases and J by 7 bases, with 21 bases between the two germline ends. This chain's CDR3 is CASSPTNLGSINEQFF. Written as DNA, the CDR3 is TGTGCCAGCAGCCCCACGAATTTGGGCTCGATTAATGAGCAGTTCTTC.

V usage is TRBV5-1 and J usage is TRBJ1-2, with 9 bases aligning to TRBD1. Germline loops: CDR1 SGHRS, CDR2 YFSETQ. The J segment lost 8 bases and the V segment lost 3 bases, leaving 5 bases of the junction unmatched. The CDR3 runs to 13 residues. As DNA, the CDR3 is TGCGCCAGCAGCTCCCGACAGGGGGACGGCTACACCTTC. The encoded protein is CASSSRQGDGYTF. The whole variable domain, filled in from reference TRBV5-1 and TRBJ1-2, reads KAGVTQTPRYLIKTRGQQVTLSCSPISGHRSVSWYQQTPGQGLQFLFEYFSETQRNKGNFPGRFSGRQFSNSRSEMNVSTLELGDSALYLCASSSRQGDGYTFGSGTRLTVV.

This sequence joins TRBV6-5 and TRBJ1-1, with D perhaps TRBD1 (5 bases). Deletions cut 3 bases from V and 3 bases from J, with 14 bases between. Germline CDR1 and CDR2: MNHEY and SVGAGI. The CDR3 has 15 residues. The CDR3: CASSYMVAGDTEAFF. The CDR3 DNA reads TGTGCCAGCAGTTATATGGTTGCGGGGGACACTGAAGCTTTCTTT.

This clone has only one observation. The rearrangement uses TRBV10-3 and TRBJ2-3; a weak D match, TRBD1 (6 bases). CDR1 is ENHRY, CDR2 SYGVKD, per germline. This CDR3 comprises 14 residues. The V and J ends lost 9 bases and 0 bases respectively, with 13 bases between them. For the CDR3, the DNA is TGTGCCATACAGGGTTCTCCAAGCACAGATACGCAGTATTTT. Its protein is CAIQGSPSTDTQYF.

The chain carries TRBV10-3 and TRBJ2-3, with TRBD2 identical over 8 bases. Germline CDR1 is ENHRY and CDR2 is SYGVKD. The CDR3 loop spans 16 amino acids. The trim removed 3 bases at V and 0 bases at J, leaving 5 bases unmatched. The CDR3 coding sequence is TGTGCCATCAGTGACCAGACTAGCGAAAGCACAGATACGCAGTATTTT. This translates into CAISDQTSESTDTQYF.

The V gene is TRBV12-3 or TRBV12-4, the J gene TRBJ1-2, with D unresolved. Trimming took 6 bases from V and 7 from J, leaving 15 bases between them. The CDR3 length is 13 residues. The chain's CDR3 is CASSPGIVIGYTF. CDR3 in DNA: TGTGCCAGCAGCCCAGGTATAGTCATTGGCTACACCTTC.

The chain combines TRBV7-8 with TRBJ2-1, with TRBD1 matching 9 bases. Germline V gene sequence: CDR1 SGHVS, CDR2 FQNEAQ. V trimming: 0 bases; J trimming: 7 bases; junction bases outside the gene matches: 10. The CDR3 covers 17 residues. The CDR3 DNA reads as TGTGCCAGCAGCTTAGCGGGGGGGACAGGGAGTGGGAATGAGCAGTTCTTC. It translates to CASSLAGGTGSGNEQFF.

CDR3 DNA sequence: TGTGCCAGCAGCCTGACCGGGACAGGGGGAACTGAAGCTTTCTTT. This encodes CASSLTGTGGTEAFF. The rearrangement uses TRBV7-3 and TRBJ1-1; 11 bases match TRBD1. Trimming removed 5 bases from V and 5 bases from J; junction bases left unmatched: 7. This CDR3 region has 15 residues. Germline V CDR1 and CDR2: SGHTA, FQGTGA.

The chain employs TRBV7-9 and TRBJ1-5, with 7 bases identical to TRBD1. The junction had 8 bases not matched to a gene; V was cut back by 4 bases and J by 2 bases. The CDR3 loop spans 16 amino acids. Germline V gene data show CDR1 as SEHNR and CDR2 as FQNEAQ (reference sequence). CDR3 nucleotide sequence: TGTGCCAGCAGCTCCGGACAGGCGAAGGGCAATCAGCCCCAGCATTTT. Its translation is CASSSGQAKGNQPQHF.

This chain joins TRBV12-5 and TRBJ1-1; weak D call: TRBD1 (5 bases). V lost 5 bases and J 0 bases, leaving 16 bases between the germline ends. The germline CDR1 and CDR2 sequences are LGHNT and FRNRAP. The CDR3 sequence is 16 residues long. CDR3 coding DNA: TGTGCTAGTGGTACTCAAGCAGGGCTACTGAACACTGAAGCTTTCTTT. This translates into CASGTQAGLLNTEAFF.